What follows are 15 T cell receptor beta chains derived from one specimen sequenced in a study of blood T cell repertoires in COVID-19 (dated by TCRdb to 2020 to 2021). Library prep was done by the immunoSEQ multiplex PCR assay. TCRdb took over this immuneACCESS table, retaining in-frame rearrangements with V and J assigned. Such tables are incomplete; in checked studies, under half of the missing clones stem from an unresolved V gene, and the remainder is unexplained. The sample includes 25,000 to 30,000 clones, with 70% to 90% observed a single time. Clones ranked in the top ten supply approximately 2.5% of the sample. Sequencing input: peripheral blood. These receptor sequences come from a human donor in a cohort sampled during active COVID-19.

CDR3 in DNA: TGTGCCAGCAGCTTGGACAGAGATAATTCACCCCTCCACTTT. Translation gives CASSLDRDNSPLHF. The V gene is TRBV5-4, the J gene TRBJ1-6; D is unclear. Per germline, CDR1 SGHNT and CDR2 YYREEE (reference sequence). This CDR3 is built from 14 residues. Trimming took 0 bases from V and 5 from J, leaving 6 bases between them.

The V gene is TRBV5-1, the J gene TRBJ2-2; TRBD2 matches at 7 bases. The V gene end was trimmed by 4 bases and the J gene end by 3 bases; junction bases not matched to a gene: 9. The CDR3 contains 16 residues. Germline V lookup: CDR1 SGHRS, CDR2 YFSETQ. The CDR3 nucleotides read TGCGCCAGCAGCCTCCGGACTAGTGCGGACACCGGGGAGCTGTTTTTT. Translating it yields CASSLRTSADTGELFF. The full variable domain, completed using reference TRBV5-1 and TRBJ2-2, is KAGVTQTPRYLIKTRGQQVTLSCSPISGHRSVSWYQQTPGQGLQFLFEYFSETQRNKGNFPGRFSGRQFSNSRSEMNVSTLELGDSALYLCASSLRTSADTGELFFGEGSRLTVL.

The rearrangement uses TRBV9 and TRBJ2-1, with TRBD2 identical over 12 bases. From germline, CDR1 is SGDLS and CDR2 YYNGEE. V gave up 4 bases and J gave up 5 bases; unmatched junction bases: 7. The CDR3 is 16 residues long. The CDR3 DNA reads TGTGCCAGCAGCAACCTAGCGGGGGGGCCCGACAATGAGCAGTTCTTC. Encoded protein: CASSNLAGGPDNEQFF.

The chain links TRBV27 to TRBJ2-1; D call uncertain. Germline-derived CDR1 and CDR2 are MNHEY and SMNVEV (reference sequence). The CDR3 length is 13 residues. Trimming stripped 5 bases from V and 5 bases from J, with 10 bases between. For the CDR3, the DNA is TGTGCCAGCAGTCCAAGAAGCCACAATGAGCAGTTCTTC. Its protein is CASSPRSHNEQFF.

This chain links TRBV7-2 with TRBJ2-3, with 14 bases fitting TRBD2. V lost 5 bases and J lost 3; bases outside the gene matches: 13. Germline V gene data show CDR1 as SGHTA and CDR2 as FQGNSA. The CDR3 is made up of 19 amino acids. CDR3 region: CASSRFGTSGGLGTDTQYF. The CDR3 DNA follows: TGTGCCAGCAGCCGGTTCGGGACTAGCGGGGGCCTGGGTACAGATACGCAGTATTTT.

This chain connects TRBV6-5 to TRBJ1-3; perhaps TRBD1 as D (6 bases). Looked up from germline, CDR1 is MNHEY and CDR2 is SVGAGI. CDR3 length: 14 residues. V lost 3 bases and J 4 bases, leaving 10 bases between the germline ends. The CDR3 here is CASSYVGAGNTIYF. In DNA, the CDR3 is TGTGCCAGCAGTTATGTGGGGGCAGGAAACACCATATATTTT.

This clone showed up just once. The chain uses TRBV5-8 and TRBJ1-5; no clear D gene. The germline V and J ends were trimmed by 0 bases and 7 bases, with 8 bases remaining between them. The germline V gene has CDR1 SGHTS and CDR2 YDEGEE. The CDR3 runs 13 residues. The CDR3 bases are TGTGCCAGCAGCTTGGTAAAGAGGCAGCCCCAGCATTTT. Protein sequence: CASSLVKRQPQHF.

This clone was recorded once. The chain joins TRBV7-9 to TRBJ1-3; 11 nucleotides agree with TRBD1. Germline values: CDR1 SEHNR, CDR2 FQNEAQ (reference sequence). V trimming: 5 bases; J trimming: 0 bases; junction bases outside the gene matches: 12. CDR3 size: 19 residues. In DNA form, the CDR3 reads TGTGCCAGCAGCCCAAGCGGACAGGGGGCTTCGGGCTCTGGAAACACCATATATTTT. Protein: CASSPSGQGASGSGNTIYF.

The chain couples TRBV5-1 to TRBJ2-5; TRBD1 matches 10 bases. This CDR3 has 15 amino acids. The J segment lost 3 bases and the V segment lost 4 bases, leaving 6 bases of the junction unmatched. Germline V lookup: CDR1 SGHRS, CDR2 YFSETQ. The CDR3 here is CASSLAGTGEETQYF. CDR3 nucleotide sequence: TGCGCCAGCAGCCTCGCCGGGACAGGGGAAGAGACCCAGTACTTC.

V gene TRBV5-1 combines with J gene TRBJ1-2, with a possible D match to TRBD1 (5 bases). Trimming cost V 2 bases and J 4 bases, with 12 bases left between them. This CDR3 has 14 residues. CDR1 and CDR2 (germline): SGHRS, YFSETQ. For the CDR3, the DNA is TGCGCCAGCAGCTTAGGGCAAGGGGCCTATGGCTACACCTTC. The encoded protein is CASSLGQGAYGYTF.

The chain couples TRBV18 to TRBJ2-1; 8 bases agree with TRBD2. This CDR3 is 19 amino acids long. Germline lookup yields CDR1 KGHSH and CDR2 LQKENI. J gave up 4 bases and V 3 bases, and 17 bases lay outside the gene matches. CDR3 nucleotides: TGTGCCAGCTCACCTATCCCCCGGTCCGGGGGGGCCGGGTACAATGAGCAGTTCTTC. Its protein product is CASSPIPRSGGAGYNEQFF.

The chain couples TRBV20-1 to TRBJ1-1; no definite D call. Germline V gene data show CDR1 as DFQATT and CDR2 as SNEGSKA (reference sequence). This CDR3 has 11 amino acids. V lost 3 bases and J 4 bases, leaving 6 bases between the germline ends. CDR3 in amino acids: CSARSGTEAFF. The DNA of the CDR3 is TGCAGTGCTAGGTCGGGCACTGAAGCTTTCTTT.

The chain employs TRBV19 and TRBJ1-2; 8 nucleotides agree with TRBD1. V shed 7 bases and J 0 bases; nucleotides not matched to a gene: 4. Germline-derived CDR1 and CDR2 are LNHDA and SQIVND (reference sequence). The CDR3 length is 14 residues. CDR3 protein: CASTSRGPNYGYTF. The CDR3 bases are TGTGCCAGTACTAGCAGGGGGCCTAACTATGGCTACACCTTC.

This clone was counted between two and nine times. The CDR3: CASSLGSTGEQYF. The CDR3 nucleotides read TGCGCCAGCAGCTTGGGATCAACGGGCGAGCAGTACTTC. The chain is built from TRBV5-1 and TRBJ2-7; no clear D gene. Germline-derived CDR1 and CDR2 are SGHRS and YFSETQ. The CDR3 is 13 amino acids. V dropped 0 bases and J dropped 6 bases, with 10 bases sitting between them.

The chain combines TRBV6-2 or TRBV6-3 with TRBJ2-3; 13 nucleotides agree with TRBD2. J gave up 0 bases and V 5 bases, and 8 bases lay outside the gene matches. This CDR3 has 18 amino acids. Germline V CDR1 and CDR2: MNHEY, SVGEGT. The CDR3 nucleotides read TGTGCCAGCAGTCTAAGACTAGCGGGGGGTCCTAGCACAGATACGCAGTATTTT. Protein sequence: CASSLRLAGGPSTDTQYF.